This TCR beta chain was found in a study of T cell responses to AZD1222 COVID-19 vaccine. A word on this clone: The target antigen is unknown.

The repertoire was sequenced with immunoSEQ multiplex PCR; TCRdb's copy has only in-frame clones and lacks some. The sample includes 150,000 to 180,000 clones, around 85% seen only once; the top ten take 5.5% to 8.5%. The germline CDR1 and CDR2 sequences are SGHVS and FNYEAQ. The V and J ends lost 5 bases and 4 bases, in that order; junction bases with no gene match: 9. The CDR3 length is 18 residues. Overall study findings and caveats: The study found Spike-specific TCR breadth and depth rose after two AZD1222 doses. White British donors predominated, females outnumbered males, and clonal diversity was possibly underestimated.

The sequence was obtained from an adult who had recovered from COVID-19. Source: peripheral blood, taken after recovery from COVID-19. This chain joins TRBV7-6 and TRBJ2-1, with 15 bases identical to TRBD2. The CDR3 reads CASSPQGLAGGSYNEQFF. The CDR3 DNA is TGTGCCAGCAGCCCCCAGGGACTAGCGGGAGGTTCGTACAATGAGCAGTTCTTC.